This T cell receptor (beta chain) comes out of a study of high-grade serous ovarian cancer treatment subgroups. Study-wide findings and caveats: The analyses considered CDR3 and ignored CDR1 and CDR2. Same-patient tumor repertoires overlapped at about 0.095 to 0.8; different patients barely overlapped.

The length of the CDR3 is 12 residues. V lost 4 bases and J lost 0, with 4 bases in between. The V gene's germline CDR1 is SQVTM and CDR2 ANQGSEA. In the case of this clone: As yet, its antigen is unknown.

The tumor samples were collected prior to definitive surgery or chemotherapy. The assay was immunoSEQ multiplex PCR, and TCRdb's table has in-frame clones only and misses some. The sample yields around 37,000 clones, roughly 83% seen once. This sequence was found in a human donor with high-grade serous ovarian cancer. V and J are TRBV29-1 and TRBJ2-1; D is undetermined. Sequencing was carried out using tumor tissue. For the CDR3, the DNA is TGCAGCGTTGCGTTCTCCTACAATGAGCAGTTCTTC. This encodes CSVAFSYNEQFF.